These T cell receptor beta chains were read from a single sample in a study of T-cell reconstitution after alpha-beta-depleted transplantation in children. TCRdb analysed the PCR reads with MiXCR anew, one entry per CDR3 protein. The sample carries hundreds of thousands of distinct CDR3 sequences, 16% recorded once. Source: PBMCs from the stem cell graft donor, taken from the stem cell graft. Every receptor here comes from a human donor who donated a stem cell graft to a child with acute myeloid leukemia. The CDR3 runs from the conserved cysteine through the conserved F or W.

V	J	CDR3
TRBV7-2	TRBJ2-1	CASSSNSGGYNEQFF
TRBV15	TRBJ2-1	CATSPLAGGANEQFF
TRBV5-5	TRBJ1-5	CASSLGRGDHQPQHF
TRBV15	TRBJ2-2	CATSRGRAHTGELFF
TRBV5-1	TRBJ2-1	CASSPGRNYNEQFF
TRBV20-1	TRBJ2-5	CSASSTGLAGGRETQYF
TRBV11-3	TRBJ1-1	CASSQATDAFF
TRBV4-1	TRBJ1-5	CASSQGQAQPQHF
TRBV7-9	TRBJ1-6	CASRGQGDNSPLHF
TRBV20-1	TRBJ1-2	CSARDSFNYGYTF
TRBV5-1	TRBJ1-4	CASSSGTGANEKLFF
TRBV9	TRBJ2-5	CASSFGQGKETQYF
TRBV7-2	TRBJ1-2	CASSLFVQEYYGYTF
TRBV5-1	TRBJ1-2	CASSTGQVSNYGYTF
TRBV10-3	TRBJ1-2	CATLGQVDWDYGYTF
TRBV7-2	TRBJ2-7	CASIRDRGTYEQYF
TRBV27	TRBJ2-1	CASSPHRENNEQFF
TRBV7-9	TRBJ2-1	CASSLSGAALEQFF
TRBV15	TRBJ2-2	CATSSAGNNGELFF
TRBV4-3	TRBJ2-2	CASSQEWGTGELFF
TRBV7-2	TRBJ2-7	CASSLEGTSYEQYF
TRBV20-1	TRBJ1-1	CSARITGLNTEAFF
TRBV5-4	TRBJ1-4	CASSLPGVNEKLFF
TRBV9	TRBJ1-1	CASSVANQQGLRTEAFF
TRBV7-2	TRBJ2-1	CASSFRWDSLNEQFF
TRBV7-2	TRBJ2-7	CASSLEQGYYEQYF
TRBV3-1	TRBJ2-1	CASSQAGDNEQFF
TRBV6-5	TRBJ1-1	CASKGTANTEAFF
TRBV6-5	TRBJ2-1	CASSYSGFDRAIRYNEQFF
TRBV6-1	TRBJ2-7	CASSQDSRRYEQYF
TRBV7-2	TRBJ2-1	CASSLRGAGVSYNEQFF
TRBV10-3	TRBJ1-1	CAISTALNTEAFF
TRBV6-6	TRBJ1-1	CASRPGQYTEAFF
TRBV4-2	TRBJ2-5	CASRPGTSGQETQYF
TRBV6-5	TRBJ1-1	CASSPLNTEAFF
TRBV20-1	TRBJ2-1	CSARRTGLTNEQFF
TRBV6-1	TRBJ2-1	CASSVGTGINEQFF
TRBV12-3/TRBV12-4	TRBJ2-1	CASSRWTAASYNEQFF
TRBV20-1	TRBJ1-1	CSARRGGIPEAFF
TRBV9	TRBJ1-5	CASSNGNQPQHF
TRBV20-1	TRBJ1-6	CSARDRIVWNSPLHF
TRBV7-2	TRBJ1-1	CASSLMRVGTEAFF
TRBV12-3/TRBV12-4	TRBJ2-1	CASSPGDHASGGPYNEQFF
TRBV10-3	TRBJ2-1	CAISGQSGEQFF
TRBV19	TRBJ2-2	CASSIRGETGELFF
TRBV25-1	TRBJ1-1	CASRQRDTTEAFF
TRBV6-5	TRBJ1-2	CASSSGARGYGYTF
TRBV11-2	TRBJ2-3	CASSSPQGSPDTQYF
TRBV20-1	TRBJ1-1	CSASRGVYPEAFF
TRBV4-3	TRBJ2-1	CASSQEGLARHEQFF
TRBV6-5	TRBJ2-7	CAIRSRSSYEQYF
TRBV30	TRBJ2-7	CAWGSGLYEQYF
TRBV24-1	TRBJ2-3	CATSDGTGGSSDTQYF